The 2 T cell receptor beta chains given below trace back to one sample, sequenced in a study of blood T cell repertoires in COVID-19. TCRdb's table, derived via immunoSEQ multiplex PCR, lists solely in-frame clones and lacks some. Among under 450,000 clones listed, 80% to 90% were seen once. Material: PBMCs or T cells enriched from blood (not recorded which). The receptors come from a man aged 30 to 45 who had recovered from COVID-19.

This clone was seen ten or more times. The chain combines TRBV6-4 with TRBJ2-2; 8 bases line up with TRBD1. Losses at the gene ends were 4 bases for V and 4 bases for J; bases not matched to a gene: 2. This CDR3 is built from 14 residues. Per germline, CDR1 MRHNA and CDR2 SNTAGT. The chain's CDR3 is CASSVTGGTGELFF. Here the CDR3 DNA reads TGTGCCAGCAGTGTAACAGGGGGCACCGGGGAGCTGTTTTTT.

This clone is a singleton in its sample. This chain uses TRBV29-1 with TRBJ1-1; perhaps TRBD1 as D (6 bases). The V gene lost 7 bases and the J gene lost 1 base, with 16 bases spanning the gap. Looked up from germline, CDR1 is SQVTM and CDR2 is ANQGSEA. The length of the CDR3 is 14 residues. CDR3 coding DNA: TGCAGCGCGGGACTGGACAGTGGGAACACTGAAGCTTTCTTT. As protein: CSAGLDSGNTEAFF. Using reference TRBV29-1 and TRBJ1-1 for the parts outside the CDR3, the full variable domain is SAVISQKPSRDICQRGTSLTIQCQVDSQVTMMFWYRQQPGQSLTLIATANQGSEATYESGFVIDKFPISRPNLTFSTLTVSNMSPEDSSIYLCSAGLDSGNTEAFFGQGTRLTVV.